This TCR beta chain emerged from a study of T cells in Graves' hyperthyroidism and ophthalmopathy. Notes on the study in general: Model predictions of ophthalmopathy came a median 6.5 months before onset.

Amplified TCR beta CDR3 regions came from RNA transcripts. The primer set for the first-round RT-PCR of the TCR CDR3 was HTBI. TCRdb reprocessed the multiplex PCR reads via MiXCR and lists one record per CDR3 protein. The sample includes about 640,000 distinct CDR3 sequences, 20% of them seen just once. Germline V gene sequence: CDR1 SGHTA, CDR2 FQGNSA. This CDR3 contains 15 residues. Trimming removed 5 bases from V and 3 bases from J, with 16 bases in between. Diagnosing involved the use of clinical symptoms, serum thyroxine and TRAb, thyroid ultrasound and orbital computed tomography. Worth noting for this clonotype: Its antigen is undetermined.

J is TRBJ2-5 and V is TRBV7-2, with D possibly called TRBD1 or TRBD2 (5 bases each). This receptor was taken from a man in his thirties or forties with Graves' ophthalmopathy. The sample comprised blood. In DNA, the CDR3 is TGTGCCAGCAGCCCCTGGGACGGACCTAAAGAGACCCAGTACTTC. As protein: CASSPWDGPKETQYF. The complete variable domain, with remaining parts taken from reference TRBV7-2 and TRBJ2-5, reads GAGVSQSPSNKVTEKGKDVELRCDPISGHTALYWYRQSLGQGLEFLIYFQGNSAPDKSGLPSDRFSAERTGGSVSTLTIQRTQQEDSAVYLCASSPWDGPKETQYFGPGTRLLVL.